These 9 T cell receptor beta chains came from one sample sequenced in a study of T cell responses to AZD1222 COVID-19 vaccine. TCRdb's table, derived via immunoSEQ multiplex PCR, lists solely in-frame clones and lacks some. Here the sample spans roughly 110,000 clones, roughly 91% being singletons. The specimen comprised peripheral blood, sampled 28 days after the second AZD1222 dose. The receptors come from an adult who received the AZD1222 COVID-19 vaccine.

This sequence joins TRBV11-2 and TRBJ1-2; 9 bases match TRBD1. Germline CDR1 reads SGHAT; CDR2 reads FQNNGV. J lost 2 bases, V lost 3 bases, and 1 base had no gene match. This CDR3 contains 14 residues. CDR3 in DNA: TGTGCCAGCAGCTTGGGACAGGGAAACTATGGCTACACCTTC. Its protein product is CASSLGQGNYGYTF.

The chain has TRBV15 and TRBJ1-2, with no clear D. Germline values: CDR1 LNHNV, CDR2 YYDKDF (reference sequence). V lost 0 bases to trimming and J lost 4 bases, with 15 bases between them. The CDR3 loop spans 16 amino acids. DNA for the CDR3: TGTGCCACCAGCAGAGATCTGCTGAAGGCATTCTATGGCTACACCTTC. It is translated as CATSRDLLKAFYGYTF.

This clone came up once. The rearrangement joins TRBV3-1 (or the pseudogene TRBV3-2) to TRBJ2-5; TRBD2 agrees at 9 bases. This CDR3 is built from 17 residues. With 3 bases clipped from V and 5 bases from J, the junction kept 13 bases outside the gene matches. The germline CDR1 and CDR2 sequences are LGHDT and YNNKEL (reference sequence). The CDR3 loop is CASSQGSGGGAMETQYF. CDR3 nucleotide sequence: TGTGCCAGCAGCCAGGGGTCTGGCGGGGGGGCCATGGAGACCCAGTACTTC.

In its sample, this clone was seen once. This chain connects TRBV13 to TRBJ2-1, with D possibly TRBD2 on 6 matching bases. Trimming removed 0 bases at V and 7 bases at J, with 13 bases between. This CDR3 is built from 15 residues. The germline V gene has CDR1 PRHDT and CDR2 FYEKMQ (reference sequence). The CDR3 is CASSLGGAAGNEQFF. The CDR3 region has the DNA TGTGCCAGCAGCTTAGGCGGGGCCGCGGGAAATGAGCAGTTCTTC.

The chain joins TRBV9 to TRBJ2-7, with 11 bases matching TRBD1. Germline values: CDR1 SGDLS, CDR2 YYNGEE. This CDR3 spans 17 amino acids. V dropped 4 bases and J dropped 0; count of bases not matched to a gene: 9. The CDR3 DNA follows: TGTGCCAGCAGCCCGAACCTAGGGACAGGGGGCTCCTACGAGCAGTACTTC. Translated: CASSPNLGTGGSYEQYF.

The V gene is TRBV7-9, the J gene TRBJ1-2, with D perhaps TRBD1 (5 bases). The CDR3 has 12 amino acids. With 7 bases removed from V and 7 bases from J, the gap between germline ends came to 13 bases. Germline CDR1 reads SEHNR; CDR2 reads FQNEAQ (reference sequence). CDR3 protein: CASNQGGTGYTF. CDR3 DNA: TGTGCCAGCAACCAAGGCGGGACTGGCTACACCTTC.

This chain links TRBV6-2 or TRBV6-3 with TRBJ1-1; TRBD1 might be the D (6 bases). The CDR3 totals 14 residues. V was trimmed by 4 bases and J by 4 bases, leaving 13 bases between them. CDR1 is MNHEY and CDR2 is SVGEGT in the germline V gene. CDR3 in amino acids: CASSFRQDSTEAFF. Written as DNA, the CDR3 is TGTGCCAGCAGTTTCCGACAGGACAGCACTGAAGCTTTCTTT.

This chain links TRBV6-5 with TRBJ2-3; 7 nucleotides agree with TRBD1. The CDR3 has 14 amino acids. Germline CDR1 is MNHEY and CDR2 is SVGAGI. Trimming removed 6 bases from V and 0 bases from J; junction bases left unmatched: 3. The CDR3 sequence is CASSPQGSTDTQYF. The CDR3 nucleotides read TGTGCCAGCAGCCCACAGGGGAGCACAGATACGCAGTATTTT.

V usage is TRBV20-1 and J usage is TRBJ2-5; D remains unclear. The CDR3 totals 10 residues. CDR1 DFQATT and CDR2 SNEGSKA come from the germline V gene (reference sequence). The DNA of the CDR3 is TGCAGCGCACTCCAAGAGACCCAGTACTTC. This translates into CSALQETQYF.